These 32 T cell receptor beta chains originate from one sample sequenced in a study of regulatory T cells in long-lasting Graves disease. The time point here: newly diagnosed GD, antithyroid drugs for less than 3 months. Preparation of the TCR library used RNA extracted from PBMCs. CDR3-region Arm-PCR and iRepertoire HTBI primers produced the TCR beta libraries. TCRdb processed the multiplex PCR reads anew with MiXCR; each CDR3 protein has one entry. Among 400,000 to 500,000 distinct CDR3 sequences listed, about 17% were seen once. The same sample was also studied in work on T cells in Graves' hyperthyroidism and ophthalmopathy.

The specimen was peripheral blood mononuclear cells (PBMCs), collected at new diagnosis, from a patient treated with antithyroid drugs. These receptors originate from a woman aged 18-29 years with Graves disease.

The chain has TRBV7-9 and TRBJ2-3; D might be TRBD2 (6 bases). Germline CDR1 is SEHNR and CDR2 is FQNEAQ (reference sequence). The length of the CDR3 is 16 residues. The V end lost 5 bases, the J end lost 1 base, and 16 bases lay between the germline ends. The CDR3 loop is CASSQPTRSGTDTQYF. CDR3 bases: TGTGCCAGCAGCCAACCGACTAGGTCTGGCACAGATACGCAGTATTTT.

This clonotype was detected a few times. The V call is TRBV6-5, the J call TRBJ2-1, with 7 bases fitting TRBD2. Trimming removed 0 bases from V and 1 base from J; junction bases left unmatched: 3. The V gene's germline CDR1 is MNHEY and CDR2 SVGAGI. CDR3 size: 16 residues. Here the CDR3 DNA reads TGTGCCAGCAGTTACTCTGGACTAGGTTCCTACAATGAGCAGTTCTTC. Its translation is CASSYSGLGSYNEQFF.

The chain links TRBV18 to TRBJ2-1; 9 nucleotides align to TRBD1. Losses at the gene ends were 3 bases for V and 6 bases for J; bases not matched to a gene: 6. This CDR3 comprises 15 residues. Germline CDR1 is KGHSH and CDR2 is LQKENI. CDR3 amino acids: CASSPQTGGINEQFF. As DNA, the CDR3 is TGTGCCAGCTCACCTCAGACAGGGGGAATCAATGAGCAGTTCTTC.

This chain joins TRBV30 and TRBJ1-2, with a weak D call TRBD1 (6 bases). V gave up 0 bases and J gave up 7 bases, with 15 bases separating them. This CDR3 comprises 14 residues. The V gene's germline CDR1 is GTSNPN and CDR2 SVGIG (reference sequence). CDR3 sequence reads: CAWSVPGTGAGYTF. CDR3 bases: TGTGCCTGGAGTGTTCCCGGGACGGGGGCTGGCTACACCTTC.

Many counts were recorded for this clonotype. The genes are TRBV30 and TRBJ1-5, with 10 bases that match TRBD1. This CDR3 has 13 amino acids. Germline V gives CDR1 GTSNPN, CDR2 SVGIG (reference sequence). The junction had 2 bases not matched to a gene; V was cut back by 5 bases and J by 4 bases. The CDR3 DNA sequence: TGTGCCTGGCAGGGACAGGGGAATCAGCCCCAGCATTTT. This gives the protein CAWQGQGNQPQHF. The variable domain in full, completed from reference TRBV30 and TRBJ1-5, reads SQTIHQWPATLVQPVGSPLSLECTVEGTSNPNLYWYRQAAGRGLQLLFYSVGIGQISSEVPQNLSASRPQDRQFILSSKKLLLSDSGFYLCAWQGQGNQPQHFGDGTRLSIL.

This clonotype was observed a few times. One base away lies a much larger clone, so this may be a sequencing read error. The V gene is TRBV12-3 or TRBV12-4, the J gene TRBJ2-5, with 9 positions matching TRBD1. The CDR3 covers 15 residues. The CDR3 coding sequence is TGTGCCCGCAGTTTCCGCACAGGGGGCGGTGAGACCCAGTACTTC. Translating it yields CARSFRTGGGETQYF.

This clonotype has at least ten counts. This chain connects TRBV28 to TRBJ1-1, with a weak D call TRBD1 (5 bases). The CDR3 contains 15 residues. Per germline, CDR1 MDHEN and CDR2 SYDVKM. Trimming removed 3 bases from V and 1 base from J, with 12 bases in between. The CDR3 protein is CASSLRGAGNTEAFF. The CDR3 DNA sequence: TGTGCCAGCAGTTTGCGAGGGGCTGGGAACACTGAAGCTTTCTTT.

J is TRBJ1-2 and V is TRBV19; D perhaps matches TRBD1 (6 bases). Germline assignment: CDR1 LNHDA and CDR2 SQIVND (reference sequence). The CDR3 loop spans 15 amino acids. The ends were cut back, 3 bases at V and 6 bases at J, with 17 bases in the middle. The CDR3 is CASSIKGQFFDGYTF. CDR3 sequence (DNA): TGTGCCAGTAGTATTAAGGGACAATTTTTTGATGGCTACACCTTC.

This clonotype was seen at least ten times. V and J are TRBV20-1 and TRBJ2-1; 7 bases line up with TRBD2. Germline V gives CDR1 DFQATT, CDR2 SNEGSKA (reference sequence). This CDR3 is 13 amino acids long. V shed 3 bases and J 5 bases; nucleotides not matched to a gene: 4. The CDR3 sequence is CSASGGSNNEQFF. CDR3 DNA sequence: TGCAGTGCTAGCGGGGGGAGCAACAATGAGCAGTTCTTC.

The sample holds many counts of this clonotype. This CDR3 is CASSLFGSGELFF. The CDR3 region has the DNA TGTGCCAGCAGCTTATTCGGGTCCGGGGAGCTGTTTTTT. This sequence joins TRBV11-2 and TRBJ2-2; D call uncertain. This CDR3 contains 13 residues. The V end was cut by 2 bases, the J end by 6 bases, with 7 bases between. Germline V gene data show CDR1 as SGHAT and CDR2 as FQNNGV.

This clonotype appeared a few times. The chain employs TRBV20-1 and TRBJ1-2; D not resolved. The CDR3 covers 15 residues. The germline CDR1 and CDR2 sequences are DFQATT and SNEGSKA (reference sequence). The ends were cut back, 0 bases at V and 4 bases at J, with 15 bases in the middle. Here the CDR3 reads CSARESGEVGYGYTF. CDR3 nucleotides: TGCAGTGCTAGAGAAAGTGGGGAAGTCGGCTATGGCTACACCTTC.

CDR3 loop: CASSLAGGVSGANVLTF. CDR3 nucleotides: TGCGCCAGCAGCTTGGCAGGCGGAGTTTCTGGGGCCAACGTCCTGACTTTC. The rearrangement links TRBV5-1 to TRBJ2-6; D call uncertain. This CDR3 has 17 residues. The germline gives CDR1 SGHRS, CDR2 YFSETQ. The V and J ends lost 0 bases and 1 base respectively, with 11 bases between them.

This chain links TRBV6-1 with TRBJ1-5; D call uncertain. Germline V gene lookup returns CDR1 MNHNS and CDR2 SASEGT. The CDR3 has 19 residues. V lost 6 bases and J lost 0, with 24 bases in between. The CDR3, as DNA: TGTGCCAGCAGAAACGACCCGGGTGGGGTGGAAGTTAGCAATCAGCCCCAGCATTTT. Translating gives CASRNDPGGVEVSNQPQHF.

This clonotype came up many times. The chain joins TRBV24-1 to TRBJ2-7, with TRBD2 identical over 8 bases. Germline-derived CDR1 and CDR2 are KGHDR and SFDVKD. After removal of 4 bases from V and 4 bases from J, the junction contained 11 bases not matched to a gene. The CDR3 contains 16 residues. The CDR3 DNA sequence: TGTGCCACCAGTGACCCCTTACGGGAGGGCGGATACGAGCAGTACTTC. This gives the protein CATSDPLREGGYEQYF.

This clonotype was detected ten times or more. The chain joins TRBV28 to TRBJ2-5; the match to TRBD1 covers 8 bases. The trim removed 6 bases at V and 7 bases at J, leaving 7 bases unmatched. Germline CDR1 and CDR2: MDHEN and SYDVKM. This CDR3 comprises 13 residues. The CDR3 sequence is CASRDRELGTQYF. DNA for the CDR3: TGTGCCAGCAGGGACAGGGAGCTTGGGACCCAGTACTTC.

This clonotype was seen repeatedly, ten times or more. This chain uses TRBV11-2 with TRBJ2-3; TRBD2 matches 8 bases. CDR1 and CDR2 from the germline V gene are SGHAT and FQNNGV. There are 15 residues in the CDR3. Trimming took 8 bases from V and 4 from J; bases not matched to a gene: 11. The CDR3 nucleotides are TGTGCCAGCCGCTCCAGCGGGAGAAGTGCAGATACGCAGTATTTT. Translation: CASRSSGRSADTQYF.

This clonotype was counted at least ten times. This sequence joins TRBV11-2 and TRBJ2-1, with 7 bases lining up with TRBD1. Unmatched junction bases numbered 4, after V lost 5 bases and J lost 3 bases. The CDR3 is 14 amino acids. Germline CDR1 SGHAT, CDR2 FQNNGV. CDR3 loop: CASSRDRSYNEQFF. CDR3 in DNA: TGTGCCAGCAGCCGGGACAGAAGCTACAATGAGCAGTTCTTC.

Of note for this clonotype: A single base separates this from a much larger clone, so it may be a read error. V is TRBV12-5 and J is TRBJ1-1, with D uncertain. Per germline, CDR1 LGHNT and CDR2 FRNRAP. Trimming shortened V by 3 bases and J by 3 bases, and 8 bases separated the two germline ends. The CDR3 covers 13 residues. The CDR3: CASGLGWYTEAFF. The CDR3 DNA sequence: TGTGCTAGTGGTTTAGGATGGTACACTGAAGCTTTCTTT.

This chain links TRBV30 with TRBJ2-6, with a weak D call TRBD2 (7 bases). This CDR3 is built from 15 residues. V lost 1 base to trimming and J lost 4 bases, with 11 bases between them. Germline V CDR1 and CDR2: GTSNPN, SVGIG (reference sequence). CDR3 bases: TGTGCCTGGAGTGGGGGGGGGCTGGGGGCCAACGTCCTGACTTTC. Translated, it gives CAWSGGGLGANVLTF.

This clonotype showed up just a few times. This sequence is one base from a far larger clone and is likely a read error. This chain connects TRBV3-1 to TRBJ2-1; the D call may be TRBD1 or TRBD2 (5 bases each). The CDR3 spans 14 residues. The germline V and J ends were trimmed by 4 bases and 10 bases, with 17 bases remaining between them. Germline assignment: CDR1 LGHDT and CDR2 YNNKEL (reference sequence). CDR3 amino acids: CASSPSGHSYEQFF. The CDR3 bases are TGTGCCAGCAGCCCGTCGGGGCACTCCTACGAGCAGTTCTTC.

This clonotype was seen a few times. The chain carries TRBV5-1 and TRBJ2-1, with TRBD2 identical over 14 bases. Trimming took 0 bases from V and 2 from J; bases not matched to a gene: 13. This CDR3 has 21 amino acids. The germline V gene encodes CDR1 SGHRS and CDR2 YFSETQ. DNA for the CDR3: TGCGCCAGCAGCTTGGGCTTTCCGGGACTAGCGGGAGATTTACCCTACAATGAGCAGTTCTTC. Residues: CASSLGFPGLAGDLPYNEQFF.

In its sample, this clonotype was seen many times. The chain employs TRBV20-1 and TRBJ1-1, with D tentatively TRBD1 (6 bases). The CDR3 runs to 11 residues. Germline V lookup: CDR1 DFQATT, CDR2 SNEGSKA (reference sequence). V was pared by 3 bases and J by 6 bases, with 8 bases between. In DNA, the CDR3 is TGCAGTGCTAGCAGGGGACCTGAAGCTTTCTTT. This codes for CSASRGPEAFF.

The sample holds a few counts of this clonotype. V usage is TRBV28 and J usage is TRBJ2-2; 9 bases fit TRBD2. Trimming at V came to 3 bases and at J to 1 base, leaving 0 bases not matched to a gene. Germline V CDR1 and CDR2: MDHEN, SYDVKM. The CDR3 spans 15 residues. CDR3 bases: TGTGCCAGCAGTTTTAGCGGGAGGAACACCGGGGAGCTGTTTTTT. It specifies CASSFSGRNTGELFF.

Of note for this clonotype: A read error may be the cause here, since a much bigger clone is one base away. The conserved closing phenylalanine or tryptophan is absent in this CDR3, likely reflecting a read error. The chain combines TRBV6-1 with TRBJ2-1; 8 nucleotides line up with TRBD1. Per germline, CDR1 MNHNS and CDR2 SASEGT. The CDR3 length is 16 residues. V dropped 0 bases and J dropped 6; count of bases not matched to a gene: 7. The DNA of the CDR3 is TGTGCCAGCAGTGAAGCATGGACAGGGTTTTTCAATGAGCAGTTCTGC. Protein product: CASSEAWTGFFNEQFC.

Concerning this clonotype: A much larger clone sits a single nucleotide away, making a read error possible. For the CDR3, the DNA is TGCGCCAGCGCTCGTGGGGGTGCCATACCCATTGACACTGAAGCTTTCTTT. Translation gives CASARGGAIPIDTEAFF. The chain joins TRBV5-1 to TRBJ1-1, with D possibly matching TRBD1 (5 bases). Trimming pared 7 bases from V and 3 bases from J, leaving 25 bases between. CDR3 length equals 17 residues. Germline lookup yields CDR1 SGHRS and CDR2 YFSETQ.

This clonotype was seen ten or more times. The CDR3 DNA sequence: TGTGCCAGCAGTACCGGACAATATAGCAATCAGCCCCAGCATTTT. The encoded protein is CASSTGQYSNQPQHF. The rearrangement joins TRBV28 to TRBJ1-5; possibly TRBD1 for D (5 bases). V shed 5 bases and J shed 0 bases, with 11 bases lying between them. CDR3 length: 15 amino acids. Germline V CDR1 and CDR2: MDHEN, SYDVKM.

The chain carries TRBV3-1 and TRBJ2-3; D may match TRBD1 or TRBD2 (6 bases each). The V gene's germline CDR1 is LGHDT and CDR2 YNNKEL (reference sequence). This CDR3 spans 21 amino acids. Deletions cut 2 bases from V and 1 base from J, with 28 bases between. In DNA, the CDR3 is TGTGCCAGCAGCCAAAGCACATTCGGTGGCAGGGTCCGGGGGCGCACAGATACGCAGTATTTT. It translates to CASSQSTFGGRVRGRTDTQYF.

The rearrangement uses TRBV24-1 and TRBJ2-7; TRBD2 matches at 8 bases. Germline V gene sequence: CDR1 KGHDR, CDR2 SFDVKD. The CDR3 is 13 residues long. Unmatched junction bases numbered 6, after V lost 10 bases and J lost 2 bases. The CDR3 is CATSGGVPYEQYF. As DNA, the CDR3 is TGTGCCACATCGGGGGGGGTCCCCTACGAGCAGTACTTC.

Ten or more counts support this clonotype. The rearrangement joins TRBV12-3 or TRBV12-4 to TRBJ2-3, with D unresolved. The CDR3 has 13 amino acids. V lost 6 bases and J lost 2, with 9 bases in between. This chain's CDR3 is CASRSGYTDTQYF. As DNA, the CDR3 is TGTGCCAGCAGATCAGGATACACAGATACGCAGTATTTT.

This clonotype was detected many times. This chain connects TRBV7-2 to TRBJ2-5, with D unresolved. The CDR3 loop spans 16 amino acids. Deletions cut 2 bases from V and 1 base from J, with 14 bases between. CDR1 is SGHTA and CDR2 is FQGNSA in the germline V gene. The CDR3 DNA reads TGTGCCAGCAGCTTAAAGGCAAACTATTTCCAAGAGACCCAGTACTTC. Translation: CASSLKANYFQETQYF.

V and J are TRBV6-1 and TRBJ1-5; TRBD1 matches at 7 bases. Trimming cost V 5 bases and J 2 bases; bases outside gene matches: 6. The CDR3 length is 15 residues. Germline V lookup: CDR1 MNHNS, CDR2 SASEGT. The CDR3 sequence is CASSKGQAGNQPQHF. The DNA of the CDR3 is TGTGCCAGCAGTAAAGGACAGGCTGGCAATCAGCCCCAGCATTTT.

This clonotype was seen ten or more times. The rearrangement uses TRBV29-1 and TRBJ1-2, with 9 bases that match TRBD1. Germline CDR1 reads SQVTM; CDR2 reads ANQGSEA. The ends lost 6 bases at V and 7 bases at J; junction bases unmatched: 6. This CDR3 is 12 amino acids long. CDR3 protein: CSVRDRASGYTF. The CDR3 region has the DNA TGCAGCGTACGGGACAGGGCATCTGGCTACACCTTC.